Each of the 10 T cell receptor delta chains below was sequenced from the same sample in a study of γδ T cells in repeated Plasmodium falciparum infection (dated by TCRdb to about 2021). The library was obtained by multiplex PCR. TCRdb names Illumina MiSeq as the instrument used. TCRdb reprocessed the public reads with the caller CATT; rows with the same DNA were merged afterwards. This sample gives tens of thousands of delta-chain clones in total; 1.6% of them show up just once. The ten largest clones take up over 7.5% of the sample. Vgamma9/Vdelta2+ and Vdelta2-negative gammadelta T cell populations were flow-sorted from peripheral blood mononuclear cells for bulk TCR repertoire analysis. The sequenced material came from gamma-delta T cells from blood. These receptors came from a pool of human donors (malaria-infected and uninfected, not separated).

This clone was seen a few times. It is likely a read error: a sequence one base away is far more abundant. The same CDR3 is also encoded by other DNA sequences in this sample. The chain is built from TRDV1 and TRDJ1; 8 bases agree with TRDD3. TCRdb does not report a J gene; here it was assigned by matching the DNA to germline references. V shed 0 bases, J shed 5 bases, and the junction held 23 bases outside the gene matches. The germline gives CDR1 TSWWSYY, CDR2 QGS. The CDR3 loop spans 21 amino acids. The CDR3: CALGELLLSSGGTWGTDKLIF. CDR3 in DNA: TGTGCTCTTGGGGAACTATTACTGTCGAGCGGGGGAACCTGGGGGACTGATAAACTCATCTTT.

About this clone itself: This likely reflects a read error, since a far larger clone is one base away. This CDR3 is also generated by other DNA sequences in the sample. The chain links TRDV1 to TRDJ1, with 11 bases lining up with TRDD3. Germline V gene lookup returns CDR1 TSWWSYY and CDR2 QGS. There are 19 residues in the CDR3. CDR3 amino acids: CALGELPHNWGICNDKLIF. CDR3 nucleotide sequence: TGTGCCCTTGGGGAACTTCCTCACAACTGGGGGATATGCAACGATAAACTCATCTTT.

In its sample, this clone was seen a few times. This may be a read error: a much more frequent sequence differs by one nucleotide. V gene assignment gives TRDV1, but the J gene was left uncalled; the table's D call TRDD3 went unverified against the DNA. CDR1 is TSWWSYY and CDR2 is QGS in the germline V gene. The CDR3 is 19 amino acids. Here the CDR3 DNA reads TGTGCTCTTGGGGAAACGCAGTCCAAGGGGGGATACCGGACTGATAAACTCATCTTC. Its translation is CALGETQSKGGYRTDKLIF.

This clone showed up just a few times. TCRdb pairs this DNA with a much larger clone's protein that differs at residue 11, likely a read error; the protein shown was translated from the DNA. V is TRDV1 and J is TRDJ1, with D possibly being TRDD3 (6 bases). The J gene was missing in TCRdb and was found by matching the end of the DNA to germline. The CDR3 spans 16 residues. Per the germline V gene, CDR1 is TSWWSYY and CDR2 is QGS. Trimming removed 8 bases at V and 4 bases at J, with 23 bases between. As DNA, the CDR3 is TGTGCTCTTTCGGTGGTGGCTGGGGTTTTTGGCGATAAACTCATCTTT. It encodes CALSVVAGVFGDKLIF.

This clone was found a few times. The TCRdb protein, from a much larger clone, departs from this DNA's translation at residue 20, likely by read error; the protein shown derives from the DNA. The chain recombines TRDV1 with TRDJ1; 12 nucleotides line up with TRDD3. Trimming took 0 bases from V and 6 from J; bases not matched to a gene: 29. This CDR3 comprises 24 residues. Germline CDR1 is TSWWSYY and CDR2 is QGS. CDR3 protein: CALGELVTLPSYGDAGGYGYKLIF. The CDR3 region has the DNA TGTGCTCTTGGGGAACTAGTGACACTTCCTTCCTACGGGGATGCTGGGGGATACGGCTATAAACTCATCTTT.

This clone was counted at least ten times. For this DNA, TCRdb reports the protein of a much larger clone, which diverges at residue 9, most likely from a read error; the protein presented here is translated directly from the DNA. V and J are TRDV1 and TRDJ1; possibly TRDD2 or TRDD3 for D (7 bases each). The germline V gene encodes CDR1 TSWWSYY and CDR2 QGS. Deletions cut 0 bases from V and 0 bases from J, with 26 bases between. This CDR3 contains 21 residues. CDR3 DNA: TGTGCTCTTGGGGAACTAGGGTTTACTTCCTTCCTGGGGGGTTACACCGATAAACTCATCTTT. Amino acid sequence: CALGELGFTSFLGGYTDKLIF.

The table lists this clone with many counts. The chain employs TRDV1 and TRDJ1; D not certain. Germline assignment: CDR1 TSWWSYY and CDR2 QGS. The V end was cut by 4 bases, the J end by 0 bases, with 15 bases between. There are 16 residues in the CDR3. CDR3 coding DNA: TGTGCTCTTGGGGCACCCCCCCCCATCTACACCGATAAACTCATCTTT. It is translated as CALGAPPPIYTDKLIF.

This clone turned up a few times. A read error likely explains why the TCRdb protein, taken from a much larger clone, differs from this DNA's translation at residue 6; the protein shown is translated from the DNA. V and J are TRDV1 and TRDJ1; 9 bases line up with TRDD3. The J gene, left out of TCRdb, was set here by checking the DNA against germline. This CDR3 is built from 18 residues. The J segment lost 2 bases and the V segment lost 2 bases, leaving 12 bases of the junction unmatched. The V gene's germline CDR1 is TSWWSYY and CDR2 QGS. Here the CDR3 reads CALGESLLLGEITDKLIF. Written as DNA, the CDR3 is TGTGCTCTTGGGGAATCCCTCCTACTGGGGGAAATAACCGATAAACTCATCTTT.

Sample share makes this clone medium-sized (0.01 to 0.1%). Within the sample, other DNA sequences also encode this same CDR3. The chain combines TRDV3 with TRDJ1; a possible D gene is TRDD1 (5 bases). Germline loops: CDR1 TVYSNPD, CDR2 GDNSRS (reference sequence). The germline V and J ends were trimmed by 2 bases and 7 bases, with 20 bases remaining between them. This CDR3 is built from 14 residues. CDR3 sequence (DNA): TGTGCCTTTGATAGTGGGACCCTCTCAGGTAAACTCATCTTT. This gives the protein CAFDSGTLSGKLIF. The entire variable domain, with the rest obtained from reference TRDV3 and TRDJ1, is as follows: CDKVTQSSPDQTVASGSEVVLLCTYDTVYSNPDLFWYRIRPDYSFQFVFYGDNSRSEGADFTQGRFSVKHILTQKAFHLVISPVRTEDSATYYCAFDSGTLSGKLIFGKGTRVTVEP.

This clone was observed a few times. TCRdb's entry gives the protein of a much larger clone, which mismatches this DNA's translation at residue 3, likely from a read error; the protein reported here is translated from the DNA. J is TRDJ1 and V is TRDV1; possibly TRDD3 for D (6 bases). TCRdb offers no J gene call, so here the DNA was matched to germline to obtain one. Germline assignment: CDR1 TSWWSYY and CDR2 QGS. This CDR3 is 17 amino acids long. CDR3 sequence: CAPGERKGEPRTDKLIF. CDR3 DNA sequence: TGTGCTCCTGGGGAAAGGAAGGGCGAGCCCAGGACCGATAAACTCATCTTT.